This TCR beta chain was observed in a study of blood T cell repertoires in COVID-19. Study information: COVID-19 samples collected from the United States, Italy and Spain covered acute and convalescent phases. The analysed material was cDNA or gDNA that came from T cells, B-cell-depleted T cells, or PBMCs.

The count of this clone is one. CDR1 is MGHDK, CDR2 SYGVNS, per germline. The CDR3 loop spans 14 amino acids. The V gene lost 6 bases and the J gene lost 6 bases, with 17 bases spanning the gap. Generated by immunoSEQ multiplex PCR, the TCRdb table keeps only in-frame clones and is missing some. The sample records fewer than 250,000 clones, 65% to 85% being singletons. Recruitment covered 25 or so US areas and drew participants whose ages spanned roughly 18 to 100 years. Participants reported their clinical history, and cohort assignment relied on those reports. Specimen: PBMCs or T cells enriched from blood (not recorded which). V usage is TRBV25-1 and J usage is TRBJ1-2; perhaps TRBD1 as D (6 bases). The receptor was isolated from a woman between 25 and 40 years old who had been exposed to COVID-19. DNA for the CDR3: TGTGCCAGCAGAAGTCAGGTGGGGGCGGATGGCTACACCTTC. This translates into CASRSQVGADGYTF.